The source of this T cell receptor (beta chain) is a study of monozygotic twins with cystic fibrosis. About the research overall: Libraries were built from around 2.8 micrograms of fragmented DNA using about 15 PCR cycles.

About this clone itself: Its target is unknown.

The method was immunoSEQ multiplex PCR; TCRdb's version includes in-frame clones alone and lacks a portion of them. Of 34,000 or so clones listed, about 92% are singletons. Notes on the study in general: V usage most resembled the co-twin in 13 of 16 pairs.

Germline loops: CDR1 SGHTA, CDR2 FQGNSA. There are 16 residues in the CDR3. The V end was cut by 5 bases, the J end by 5 bases, with 20 bases between. The V gene is TRBV7-2, the J gene TRBJ2-3; D could derive from TRBD1 or TRBD2 (5 bases each). The TCR was taken from a girl aged 2-9 years with cystic fibrosis. What was sequenced was blood. CDR3 region: CASSKQVRGAGDTQYF. The CDR3 region has the DNA TGTGCCAGCAGCAAGCAGGTTCGAGGGGCGGGAGATACGCAGTATTTT.